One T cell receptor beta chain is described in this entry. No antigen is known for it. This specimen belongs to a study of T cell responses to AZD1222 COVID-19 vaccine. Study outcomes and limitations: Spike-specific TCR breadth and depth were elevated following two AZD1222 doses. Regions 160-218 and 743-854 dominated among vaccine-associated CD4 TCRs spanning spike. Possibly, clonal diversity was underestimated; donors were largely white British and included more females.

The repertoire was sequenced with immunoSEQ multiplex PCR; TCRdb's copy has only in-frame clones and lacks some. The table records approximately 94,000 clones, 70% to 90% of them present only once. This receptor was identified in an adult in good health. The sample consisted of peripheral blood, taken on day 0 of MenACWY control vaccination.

The CDR3, as DNA: TGTGCCAGCAGCCTGAGGCAGGGTCCTGAAGCTTTCTTT. It is translated as CASSLRQGPEAFF. The chain combines TRBV7-9 with TRBJ1-1, with a possible D match to TRBD1 (5 bases). The CDR3 has 13 amino acids. Per the germline V gene, CDR1 is SEHNR and CDR2 is FQNEAQ (reference sequence). V lost 5 bases and J lost 6, with 13 bases in between.